This T cell receptor (beta chain) was identified in a study of T cell repertoires in cytomegalovirus infection. Overall study context: The public TCR beta signatures pointed to both CMV infection and matching HLA type.

The study, taken as a whole, reports: In two of eight donors, the top clonotype was HLA-C-restricted CMV-specific.

MiXCR was run by TCRdb on the reads, yielding one entry per CDR3 protein. The table lists 80,000 or so distinct CDR3 sequences, around 37% of them singletons, with 93% in the top ten. Trimming took 4 bases from V and 4 from J; bases not matched to a gene: 8. Germline values: CDR1 SGHVS, CDR2 FQNEAQ. This CDR3 has 15 residues. Notes on this clonotype: Its target is not known.

The source of this sequence is a human donor in good health (CMV status not recorded). Some clones in this sample may be carry-over from other donors' samples. The source was CD8+ T cells from cultured PBMCs, collected from culture after CMV antigen stimulation. The V gene is TRBV7-8, the J gene TRBJ2-3, with TRBD1 identical over 7 bases. The CDR3 DNA reads TGTGCCAGCAGCTCGACAGGGAATTCCGCAGATACGCAGTATTTT. This codes for CASSSTGNSADTQYF.